This paragraph reports one T cell receptor beta chain. The data were obtained in a study of blood T cell repertoires in COVID-19. For the study at large: PBMCs, B-cell-depleted T cells, or T cells were the source of the cDNA or gDNA that made up the material.

Trimming took 4 bases from V and 9 from J; bases not matched to a gene: 5. CDR3 length: 13 residues. Per germline, CDR1 LNHDA and CDR2 SQIVND (reference sequence). Per the study methods: From reference gene primer amplification, estimates of nucleated cell counts were derived. The data were produced by immunoSEQ multiplex PCR, yet TCRdb's version contains in-frame clones alone and is incomplete. V, J and clone size are taken as reported in that table, and D and trimming were inferred from the DNA itself. The data show some 250,000 clones, with roughly 80% seen just once and about 4.5% held by the top ten.

Material for sequencing was peripheral blood. This chain links TRBV19 with TRBJ2-1; the match to TRBD1 covers 8 bases. The TCR comes from a man between 50 and 59 years old with active or convalescent COVID-19. CDR3 coding DNA: TGTGCCAGTAGTAATGACAGGGGATCTGAGCAGTTCTTC. Its translation: CASSNDRGSEQFF.